The next 10 T cell receptor beta chains were all read from a single sample in a study of cytomegalovirus exposure and HLA in healthy donors. With 60 Vbeta and 13 Jbeta primers, the PCR was carried out. Sequencing used immunoSEQ multiplex PCR; TCRdb keeps in-frame clones, though not all of them. Here the sample spans nearly 65,000 clones, approximately 70% being singletons. Specimen: PBMCs. Receptors originate from a man aged 45-60 years in good health and CMV-seronegative.

The rearrangement joins TRBV9 to TRBJ1-3; 7 nucleotides match TRBD1. V shed 0 bases, J shed 5 bases, and the junction held 8 bases outside the gene matches. The germline V gene encodes CDR1 SGDLS and CDR2 YYNGEE. The CDR3 runs 16 residues. CDR3 residues: CASSVADRVSRNTIYF. CDR3 nucleotide sequence: TGTGCCAGCAGCGTAGCAGACAGGGTTTCAAGAAACACCATATATTTT. Using reference TRBV9 and TRBJ1-3 for the parts outside the CDR3, the full variable domain is DSGVTQTPKHLITATGQRVTLRCSPRSGDLSVYWYQQSLDQGLQFLIQYYNGEERAKGNILERFSAQQFPDLHSELNLSSLELGDSALYFCASSVADRVSRNTIYFGEGSWLTVV.

This clone was seen more than once but under ten times. The chain uses TRBV11-2 and TRBJ2-1; 11 bases match TRBD2. The J segment lost 12 bases and the V segment lost 3 bases, leaving 4 bases of the junction unmatched. This CDR3 is built from 13 residues. The germline CDR1 and CDR2 sequences are SGHAT and FQNNGV. The CDR3 sequence is CASSLGLAEMQFF. The CDR3 DNA reads TGTGCCAGCAGCTTGGGACTAGCGGAGATGCAGTTCTTC.

The chain links TRBV6-5 to TRBJ1-6; no firm D call. The germline V and J ends were trimmed by 1 base and 7 bases, with 5 bases remaining between them. There are 13 residues in the CDR3. Germline lookup yields CDR1 MNHEY and CDR2 SVGAGI. CDR3: CASSYFGNSPLHF. The CDR3 DNA sequence: TGTGCCAGCAGTTACTTCGGGAATTCACCCCTCCACTTT.

The rearrangement joins TRBV6-1 to TRBJ1-2, with D uncertain. Germline V lookup: CDR1 MNHNS, CDR2 SASEGT. This CDR3 is 12 amino acids long. V lost 6 bases and J 8 bases, leaving 13 bases between the germline ends. The CDR3 region has the DNA TGTGCCAGCAGGAGGGTTGTGGAGGGCTACACCTTC. This gives the protein CASRRVVEGYTF.

This clone was seen more than once but under ten times. The chain links TRBV10-3 to TRBJ1-2; D gene ambiguous. Germline V gene lookup returns CDR1 ENHRY and CDR2 SYGVKD. V lost 8 bases, J lost 4 bases, and 11 bases lay in between. This CDR3 contains 12 residues. The CDR3 reads CAIGGVGYGYTF. The CDR3 nucleotides are TGTGCCATCGGCGGGGTGGGCTATGGCTACACCTTC.

This clone was detected once. This sequence joins TRBV30 and TRBJ2-5; D ambiguous. The CDR3 is 11 amino acids. Trimming took 4 bases from V and 5 from J, leaving 8 bases between them. CDR1 and CDR2 from the germline V gene are GTSNPN and SVGIG (reference sequence). Here the CDR3 reads CAWNFRETQYF. DNA for the CDR3: TGTGCCTGGAATTTCAGGGAGACCCAGTACTTC.

The chain recombines TRBV5-4 with TRBJ1-1; 7 bases align to TRBD1. Losses at the gene ends were 1 base for V and 2 bases for J; bases not matched to a gene: 2. The CDR3 consists of 14 residues. The germline V gene has CDR1 SGHNT and CDR2 YYREEE (reference sequence). This chain's CDR3 is CASSLTGANTEAFF. DNA of the CDR3: TGTGCCAGCAGCTTGACAGGGGCAAACACTGAAGCTTTCTTT.

V gene TRBV6-1 combines with J gene TRBJ1-2; D ambiguous. Germline V gene sequence: CDR1 MNHNS, CDR2 SASEGT. The germline V and J ends were trimmed by 4 bases and 4 bases, with 13 bases remaining between them. CDR3 length equals 14 residues. CDR3 in amino acids: CASSVETLSYGYTF. The CDR3 DNA reads TGTGCCAGCAGTGTTGAGACTTTGAGCTATGGCTACACCTTC.

The rearrangement uses TRBV25-1 and TRBJ2-5; the match to TRBD2 covers 9 bases. The CDR3 loop spans 17 amino acids. Germline CDR1 MGHDK, CDR2 SYGVNS. Losses at the gene ends were 5 bases for V and 1 base for J; bases not matched to a gene: 11. The CDR3 region is CASSSTTSGILQETQYF. CDR3 nucleotide sequence: TGTGCCAGCAGTTCAACGACTAGCGGCATACTCCAAGAGACCCAGTACTTC.

In its sample, this clone was seen once. The rearrangement uses TRBV30 and TRBJ2-1, with 8 bases aligning to TRBD2. This CDR3 contains 16 residues. Germline trimming cut 0 bases from V and 1 base from J; bases unmatched to any gene: 5. CDR1 and CDR2 (germline): GTSNPN, SVGIG (reference sequence). CDR3 region: CAWSVPAGASYNEQFF. The CDR3 nucleotides are TGTGCCTGGAGTGTCCCAGCGGGGGCGTCCTACAATGAGCAGTTCTTC.